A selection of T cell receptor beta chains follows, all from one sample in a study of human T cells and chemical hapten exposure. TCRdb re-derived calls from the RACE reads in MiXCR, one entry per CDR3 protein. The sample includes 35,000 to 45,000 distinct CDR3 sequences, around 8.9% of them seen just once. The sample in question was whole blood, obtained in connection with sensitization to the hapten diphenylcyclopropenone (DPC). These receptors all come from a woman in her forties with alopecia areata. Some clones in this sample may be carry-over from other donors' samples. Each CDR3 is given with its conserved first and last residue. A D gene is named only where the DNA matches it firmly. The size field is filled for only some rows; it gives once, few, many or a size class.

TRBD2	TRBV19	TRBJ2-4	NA	CASSDPGLAGGVASLAKNIQYF	TGTGCCAGTAGTGATCCGGGACTAGCGGGGGGTGTCGCCAGCCTAGCCAAAAACATTCAGTACTTC
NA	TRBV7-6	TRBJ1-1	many	CASSLDLNGDGEAFF	TGTGCCAGCAGCTTGGACTTAAACGGGGACGGAGAAGCTTTCTTT
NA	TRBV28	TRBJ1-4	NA	CASSSPNEKLFF	TGTGCCAGCAGTTCCCCTAATGAAAAACTGTTTTTT
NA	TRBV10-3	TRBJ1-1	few	CAISDAGAINTEAFF	TGTGCCATCAGTGATGCAGGGGCGATAAACACTGAAGCTTTCTTT
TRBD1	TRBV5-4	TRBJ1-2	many	CASSPLQGSYGYTF	TGTGCCAGCAGCCCACTACAGGGGAGCTATGGCTACACCTTC
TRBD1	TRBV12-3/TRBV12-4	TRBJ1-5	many	CASSLEGANQPQHF	TGTGCCAGCAGTTTAGAGGGGGCCAATCAGCCCCAGCATTTT
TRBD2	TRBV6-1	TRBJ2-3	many	CASYGTRGEDTQYF	TGTGCCAGCTACGGGACTAGAGGGGAGGATACGCAGTATTTT
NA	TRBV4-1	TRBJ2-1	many	CASSRVLSREQFF	TGCGCCAGCAGCCGGGTCTTAAGCAGGGAGCAGTTCTTC
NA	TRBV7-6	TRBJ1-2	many	CASSGGPGDGYTF	TGTGCCAGCAGCGGGGGCCCGGGGGATGGCTACACCTTC
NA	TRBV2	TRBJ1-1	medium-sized	CASSAGLMNTEAFF	TGTGCCAGCAGCGCAGGTTTGATGAACACTGAAGCTTTCTTT